Listed below are T cell receptor beta chains from one sample, sequenced in a study of shared clonotypes between healthy human individuals. Data came from immunoSEQ multiplex PCR; TCRdb stores just in-frame clones and leaves some out. The sample carries about 1,900,000 clones, 85% to 95% recorded once. Sequencing was done on a sample of naive CD8+ T cells sorted from blood. The receptors shown here come from a young man in good health. Each CDR3 is given with its conserved first and last residue. The D gene is left open where the match is weak. Rows give clone size only sometimes, using once, few, many, or a class for an expanded clone.

V,size,J,D,DNA,CDR3
TRBV19,NA,TRBJ2-1,NA,TGTGCCAGTAGTTTACCCCCGGGACTGAACTACAATGAGCAGTTCTTC,CASSLPPGLNYNEQFF
TRBV2,NA,TRBJ2-2,TRBD2,TGTGCCAGCAGTGACGCCTCCCTAGCGGGAGTGGACACCGGGGAGCTGTTTTTT,CASSDASLAGVDTGELFF
TRBV13,NA,TRBJ2-1,TRBD2,TGTGCCAGCACGGGAGGTGGTTACAATGAGCAGTTCTTC,CASTGGGYNEQFF
TRBV13,NA,TRBJ2-1,TRBD2,TGTGCCAGCAGCACAGCGGGGCGGCTCTCCTACAATGAGCAGTTCTTC,CASSTAGRLSYNEQFF
TRBV5-6,NA,TRBJ2-7,NA,TGTGCCAGCAGTTTAGACGCAACCTACGAGCAGTACTTC,CASSLDATYEQYF
TRBV7-9,NA,TRBJ2-7,NA,TGTGCCAGCAGCTTAGTGCGGACCCCGCACGAGCAGTACTTC,CASSLVRTPHEQYF
TRBV6-1,NA,TRBJ1-5,NA,TGTGCCAGCAGTGAAGGTTATAGCAATCAGCCCCAGCATTTT,CASSEGYSNQPQHF
TRBV19,once,TRBJ2-7,TRBD1,TGTGCCAGTAGTCCGGCTAAGGGACAGGGTGCCCACGAGCAGTACTTC,CASSPAKGQGAHEQYF
TRBV21-1,NA,TRBJ2-7,NA,TGTGCCAGCACCACCCTTCAGGTCTACGAGCAGTACTTC,CASTTLQVYEQYF
TRBV5-4,NA,TRBJ2-7,NA,TGTGCCAGCAGCGATGAACCGGGACACTCGGCCACCTACGAGCAGTACTTC,CASSDEPGHSATYEQYF
TRBV6-5,once,TRBJ1-2,NA,TGTGCCAGCAGTTTCGGAGAGGGGGACTATGGCTACACCTTC,CASSFGEGDYGYTF
TRBV28,NA,TRBJ2-7,NA,TGTGCCAGCAGTTTTGTCCAGGGCGACTACGAGCAGTACTTC,CASSFVQGDYEQYF
TRBV10-3,NA,TRBJ2-7,NA,TGTGCCATCAGGGGTTCTTCCTCCTACGAGCAGTACTTC,CAIRGSSSYEQYF
TRBV9,few,TRBJ2-3,TRBD2,TGTGCCAGCAATAGCGGGAGCACAGATACGCAGTATTTT,CASNSGSTDTQYF
TRBV28,few,TRBJ1-5,NA,TGTGCCAGCAGTGTGGGGGTGTCACAACAGCCCCAGCATTTT,CASSVGVSQQPQHF
TRBV30,NA,TRBJ1-5,NA,TGTGCCTGGAGTGGACAGGTGAGCAATCAGCCCCAGCATTTT,CAWSGQVSNQPQHF
TRBV29-1,NA,TRBJ2-3,NA,TGCAGCGTTGAAGAAGGCTACTCTGCCCCAGATACGCAGTATTTT,CSVEEGYSAPDTQYF
TRBV29-1,NA,TRBJ1-2,NA,TGCAGCGTTGAAGGGGGCCCCGGGTGGGAACCATATGGCTACACCTTC,CSVEGGPGWEPYGYTF
TRBV4-1,NA,TRBJ2-7,TRBD1,TGCGCCAGCAGCCAGGTTGACAGGGGGTACGAGCAGTACTTC,CASSQVDRGYEQYF
TRBV4-1,NA,TRBJ1-3,NA,TGCGCCAGCAGCCAAGAGCAGTACCTCTCTGGAAACACCATATATTTT,CASSQEQYLSGNTIYF
TRBV29-1,NA,TRBJ2-2,NA,TGCAGCGTCGCAACGACCGGGGAGCTGTTTTTT,CSVATTGELFF
TRBV10-1,NA,TRBJ2-7,TRBD1,TGCGCCAGCAGTGACGCCGGGACAGGGGACGAGCAGTACTTC,CASSDAGTGDEQYF
TRBV27,NA,TRBJ2-1,TRBD1,TGTGCCAGCAGTTTCCAGGGGGTGACCAATGAGCAGTTCTTC,CASSFQGVTNEQFF